The rows below give T cell receptor beta chains drawn from one sample of a study of blood T cells in healthy people across ages. TCRdb itself ran the 5' RACE reads through MiXCR, one entry per CDR3 protein. There are approximately 800,000 distinct CDR3 sequences in the sample; 20% to 30% occur only once, and under 4.5% lies in the top ten. These data were also filed under a second study, of T cells of mothers and their children.

Sequencing was carried out using blood. The source of these receptors is a boy between 10 and 17 years old in good health. Each CDR3 is given with its conserved first and last residue. Fields, in order: CDR3 protein, CDR3 DNA, V gene, clone size, D gene, J gene. A D gene is named only where the DNA matches it firmly. The size entry is marked missing in some rows and otherwise reads once, few, many or a size class.

CASSYRWPKLFF,TGTGCCAGCAGTTATAGATGGCCTAAACTGTTTTTT,TRBV6-6,.,.,TRBJ1-4
CASSLTSASSYEQYF,TGTGCCAGCAGCCTAACTAGCGCAAGCTCCTACGAGCAGTACTTC,TRBV12-3/TRBV12-4,.,TRBD2,TRBJ2-7
CASSQDTGNGEQYF,TGCGCCAGCAGCCAAGATACGGGAAATGGGGAGCAGTACTTC,TRBV4-1,.,.,TRBJ2-7
CSVVLATNEKLFF,TGCAGCGTTGTACTTGCAACTAATGAAAAACTGTTTTTT,TRBV29-1,few,.,TRBJ1-4
CSVGGTGGRGTFTNTEAFF,TGCAGCGTTGGAGGGACAGGGGGAAGGGGGACCTTTACGAACACTGAAGCTTTCTTT,TRBV29-1,.,TRBD1,TRBJ1-1
CASRRAEKLFF,TGTGCCAGCAGACGGGCAGAAAAACTGTTTTTT,TRBV2,few,.,TRBJ1-4
CASSQTPGGVFSYEQYF,TGTGCCAGCAGCCAGACGCCTGGGGGGGTTTTTTCCTACGAGCAGTACTTC,TRBV4-2,.,TRBD2,TRBJ2-7
CASSLGNADIGKLFF,TGCGCCAGCAGCTTGGGAAACGCGGACATCGGAAAACTGTTTTTT,TRBV5-1,.,.,TRBJ1-4
CASSIRGSAGVGELFF,TGTGCCAGCAGTATAAGAGGCTCCGCAGGGGTCGGGGAGCTGTTTTTT,TRBV2,few,.,TRBJ2-2
CSVQYRDRGYHKQFF,TGCAGCGTCCAGTACCGGGACAGGGGGTATCATAAGCAGTTCTTC,TRBV29-1,.,TRBD1,TRBJ2-1
CSARGDLNTEAFF,TGCAGTGCTAGGGGGGACTTGAACACTGAAGCTTTCTTT,TRBV20-1,.,.,TRBJ1-1
CASSKRDATFYEQYF,TGTGCCAGCAGCAAACGGGACGCAACTTTCTACGAGCAGTACTTC,TRBV14,.,.,TRBJ2-7
CSAYRTSGQETQYF,TGCAGCGCATACCGGACTAGCGGACAAGAGACCCAGTACTTC,TRBV29-1,.,TRBD2,TRBJ2-5
CASSYTVDTEAFF,TGTGCCAGCAGCTACACCGTGGACACTGAAGCTTTCTTT,TRBV6-6,.,.,TRBJ1-1
CSVDGTGKSKTQYF,TGCAGCGTTGACGGGACAGGGAAGTCGAAGACCCAGTACTTC,TRBV29-1,.,TRBD1,TRBJ2-5
CASSPRDSLPNSPLHF,TGTGCCAGCAGCCCCCGGGACAGCCTACCGAATTCACCCCTCCACTTT,TRBV7-8,.,TRBD1,TRBJ1-6
CASSLEGTGLRFQFF,TGTGCCAGCAGCTTAGAGGGGACAGGGTTAAGGTTTCAGTTCTTC,TRBV7-2,.,TRBD1,TRBJ2-1
CASSKGTSGSGSTDTQYF,TGTGCCAGCAGCAAGGGGACTAGCGGGAGTGGGAGCACAGATACGCAGTATTTT,TRBV27,once,TRBD2,TRBJ2-3
CASRFLAGAQYEQYF,TGTGCCAGCAGGTTCCTAGCCGGGGCCCAGTACGAGCAGTACTTC,TRBV2,.,.,TRBJ2-7
CASSNQGESYNSPLHF,TGTGCCAGCAGTAACCAGGGGGAGTCCTATAATTCACCCCTCCACTTT,TRBV12-3/TRBV12-4,.,TRBD1,TRBJ1-6
CASSPLRGAAYEQYF,TGTGCCAGCTCACCGCTCCGGGGGGCGGCCTACGAGCAGTACTTC,TRBV18,.,.,TRBJ2-7
CASSSTAGAEAFF,TGTGCCAGCAGCTCAACGGCAGGGGCTGAAGCTTTCTTT,TRBV7-3,large,.,TRBJ1-1
CASSPLGGSGANVLTF,TGTGCCAGCAGCCCCCTGGGGGGATCTGGGGCCAACGTCCTGACTTTC,TRBV7-9,.,.,TRBJ2-6
CASSFTDNEQFF,TGCGCCAGCAGCTTTACCGACAATGAGCAGTTCTTC,TRBV5-1,.,.,TRBJ2-1
CASSYSSRLAQGTDTQYF,TGTGCCAGCAGTTACTCTTCCCGACTAGCCCAGGGCACAGATACGCAGTATTTT,TRBV6-2/TRBV6-3,.,TRBD2,TRBJ2-3
CASRTGTGNFEQFF,TGTGCCAGCAGAACCGGGACAGGGAACTTTGAGCAGTTCTTC,TRBV28,.,TRBD1,TRBJ2-1
CASRRTRRGVLFYEQYF,TGTGCCAGCAGACGCACAAGAAGGGGAGTCCTCTTCTACGAGCAGTACTTC,TRBV7-8,once,.,TRBJ2-7
CASSPDGTTNEKLFF,TGTGCCAGCAGCCCCGACGGAACAACTAATGAAAAACTGTTTTTT,TRBV7-9,few,.,TRBJ1-4
CASSLHTLRGNEQFF,TGTGCCAGCAGTTTACACACCCTCCGGGGTAATGAGCAGTTCTTC,TRBV28,.,.,TRBJ2-1
CASSIRRWFEGETGELFF,TGTGCCAGTAGTATCCGACGATGGTTCGAGGGGGAAACCGGGGAGCTGTTTTTT,TRBV19,.,.,TRBJ2-2
CASSKGRRSTDTQYF,TGTGCCAGCAGCAAAGGGCGGAGGAGCACAGATACGCAGTATTTT,TRBV21-1,.,.,TRBJ2-3
CASSYSVREGSLDATNEKLFF,TGTGCCAGCAGTTACTCAGTTAGGGAGGGCTCCCTCGATGCAACTAATGAAAAACTGTTTTTT,TRBV6-5,few,.,TRBJ1-4
CASSLRAEGETQYF,TGTGCCAGCAGTTTACGGGCGGAGGGAGAGACCCAGTACTTC,TRBV27,few,.,TRBJ2-5
CASSLAVSGTGRTTNEKLFF,TGTGCCAGCAGCTTAGCGGTCTCCGGGACAGGGCGAACAACTAATGAAAAACTGTTTTTT,TRBV7-8,few,TRBD1,TRBJ1-4
CASRPDRACTEAFF,TGTGCCAGCAGACCTGACAGGGCGTGCACTGAAGCTTTCTTT,TRBV12-3/TRBV12-4,.,TRBD1,TRBJ1-1
CSARSGTGSNQPQHF,TGCAGTGCTAGATCCGGGACAGGGAGCAATCAGCCCCAGCATTTT,TRBV20-1,.,TRBD1,TRBJ1-5
CASRGWNEQFF,TGTGCCAGCAGGGGTTGGAATGAGCAGTTCTTC,TRBV2,.,.,TRBJ2-1
CASSIGTSDYEQYF,TGTGCCAGTAGTATAGGGACGTCGGATTACGAGCAGTACTTC,TRBV19,.,.,TRBJ2-7
CASSYGGPLFYTF,TGTGCCAGCAGTTACGGAGGACCTCTCTTCTACACCTTC,TRBV6-6,few,.,TRBJ1-2
CASRMDRGGQPQHF,TGTGCCAGCAGGATGGACAGGGGCGGTCAGCCCCAGCATTTT,TRBV28,.,TRBD1,TRBJ1-5
CASSLGALLAGGPKEFF,TGCGCCAGCAGCTTGGGGGCTCTTCTAGCGGGAGGGCCTAAGGAGTTCTTC,TRBV5-1,few,TRBD2,TRBJ2-1
CASSYGEEQETQYF,TGTGCCAGCAGTTATGGAGAAGAGCAAGAGACCCAGTACTTC,TRBV6-2/TRBV6-3,.,.,TRBJ2-5
CASSVTGTAYSNQPQHF,TGTGCCAGTAGTGTGACCGGGACAGCGTATAGCAATCAGCCCCAGCATTTT,TRBV19,.,TRBD1,TRBJ1-5
CASSYPTTSSRGQYF,TGTGCCAGCAGTTACCCGACGACTAGTTCCCGCGGGCAGTACTTC,TRBV6-2/TRBV6-3,few,.,TRBJ2-7
CASSPNIAGAGEQYF,TGTGCCAGCAGCCCGAACATAGCGGGAGCGGGGGAGCAGTACTTC,TRBV7-2,few,TRBD2,TRBJ2-7
CAISENLMTSGYLDTQYF,TGTGCCATCAGTGAGAATCTGATGACTAGCGGGTATTTAGATACGCAGTATTTT,TRBV10-3,.,TRBD2,TRBJ2-3
CASLSDSYNEQFF,TGTGCCAGCCTTAGTGACTCCTACAATGAGCAGTTCTTC,TRBV28,.,.,TRBJ2-1